This T cell receptor beta chain was recorded in a study of cytomegalovirus exposure and HLA in healthy donors. V was pared by 4 bases and J by 6 bases, with 3 bases of the junction left unmatched. The germline gives CDR1 KGHSH, CDR2 LQKENI. The CDR3 runs to 13 residues. 60 Vbeta and 13 Jbeta primers were used in PCR. Clones were read by immunoSEQ multiplex PCR, and TCRdb kept only the in-frame ones, dropping some. Of under 200,000 clones listed, around 86% are singletons. The material sequenced was PBMCs. This TCR was sampled from a male donor in good health and CMV-seronegative. This rearrangement joins TRBV18 to TRBJ2-1, with TRBD1 identical over 7 bases. The DNA of the CDR3 is TGTGCCAGCTCACTGGGACAGATCAATGAGCAGTTCTTC. Translating gives CASSLGQINEQFF.